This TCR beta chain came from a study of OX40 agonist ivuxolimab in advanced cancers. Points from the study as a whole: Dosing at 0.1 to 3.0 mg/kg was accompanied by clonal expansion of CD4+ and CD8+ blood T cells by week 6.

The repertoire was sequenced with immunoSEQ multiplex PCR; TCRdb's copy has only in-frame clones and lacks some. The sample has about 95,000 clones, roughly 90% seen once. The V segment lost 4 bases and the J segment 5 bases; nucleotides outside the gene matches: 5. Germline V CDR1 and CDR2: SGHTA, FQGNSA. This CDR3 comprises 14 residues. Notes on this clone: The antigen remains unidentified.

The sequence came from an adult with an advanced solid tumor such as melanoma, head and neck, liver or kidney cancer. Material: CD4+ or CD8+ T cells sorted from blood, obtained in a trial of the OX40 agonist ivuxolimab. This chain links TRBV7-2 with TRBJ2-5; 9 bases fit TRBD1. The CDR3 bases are TGTGCCAGCAGCTCACAGGGGGCAGAGGAGACCCAGTACTTC. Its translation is CASSSQGAEETQYF.